This TCR beta chain was obtained from a study of cytomegalovirus exposure and HLA in healthy donors. Study-wide points: Most of the CMV-associated TCR beta chains (in a later analysis) appeared to be HLA-restricted. Links to common viral pathogens appeared, in a later analysis, for several of the most significant clusters. Some highly shared sequence variants likely arose as a pipeline artifact.

As for this clone: No antigen is known for it.

The PCR had 60 Vbeta and 13 Jbeta primers. Assay used: immunoSEQ multiplex PCR; TCRdb lists only in-frame clones, some missing. Of 140,000 or so clones listed, about 85% are singletons. V was trimmed by 1 base and J by 4 bases, leaving 23 bases between them. There are 18 residues in the CDR3. Looked up from germline, CDR1 is MDHEN and CDR2 is SYDVKM. Input material: PBMCs. The chain has TRBV28 and TRBJ2-7, with D possibly being TRBD2 (6 bases). This TCR came from a boy between 2 and 10 years old in good health and CMV-seronegative. In DNA form, the CDR3 reads TGTGCCAGCAGTTTATCGCCAGGTCGCGTAGCGGACAAATACGAGCAGTACTTC. Its protein product is CASSLSPGRVADKYEQYF.